A single sample gave rise to the 18 T cell receptor beta chains below, sequenced in a study of response to subunit inactivated influenza vaccine. From the RT-PCR reads, TCRdb called clonotypes with MiXCR, one entry per CDR3 protein. Altogether more than 150,000 distinct CDR3 sequences are present, about 10% being singletons, with the ten largest covering roughly 10%. Sequenced material: non-naive T cells sorted from PBMCs, taken on the day of vaccination. Receptors were obtained from a man aged 50 to 59 who received an inactivated influenza vaccine.

Regarding this clonotype: Germline is not matched at one junction end, which may reflect a read error. This chain links TRBV11-1 with TRBJ2-2; TRBD2 matches 8 bases. CDR1 is SGHAT and CDR2 is FQDESV in the germline V gene (reference sequence). The CDR3 sequence is 19 residues long. In nucleotides, the CDR3 is TGTGCCAGCAGCGGTCCCCTAAGGTCGCGGGGGGCTAGCACCGTGGAGCTGTTTTTT. This sequence encodes CASSGPLRSRGASTVELFF.

This clonotype was found a few times. The chain joins TRBV4-1 to TRBJ2-5; D ambiguous. Germline CDR1 MGHRA, CDR2 YSYEKL. The CDR3 consists of 15 residues. Trimming stripped 3 bases from V and 0 bases from J, with 11 bases between. The CDR3 bases are TGCGCCAGCAGCCAGGGGAATGGAAACCAAGAGACCCAGTACTTC. This translates into CASSQGNGNQETQYF.

Turning to this clonotype: With a much larger clone just one base away, this may be a read error. The chain uses TRBV29-1 and TRBJ1-1; tentative D call: TRBD1 (5 bases). Germline-derived CDR1 and CDR2 are SQVTM and ANQGSEA. V was pared by 7 bases and J by 0 bases, with 12 bases between. The CDR3 runs 13 residues. The CDR3 nucleotides read TGCAGCGCTCGACAGAACTTGAACACTGAAGCTTTCTTT. Protein product: CSARQNLNTEAFF.

V usage is TRBV20-1 and J usage is TRBJ2-1; the match to TRBD2 covers 8 bases. V trimming: 4 bases; J trimming: 0 bases; junction bases outside the gene matches: 11. This CDR3 comprises 17 residues. Germline CDR1 is DFQATT and CDR2 is SNEGSKA (reference sequence). DNA for the CDR3: TGCAGTGCTAACTCCCGAAGCGGGGGAAGCTCCTACAATGAGCAGTTCTTC. It specifies CSANSRSGGSSYNEQFF.

The V call is TRBV11-2, the J call TRBJ2-7; 8 bases map to TRBD2. Per germline, CDR1 SGHAT and CDR2 FQNNGV. J lost 2 bases, V lost 3 bases, and 12 bases had no gene match. The CDR3 loop spans 17 amino acids. CDR3 in DNA: TGTGCCAGCAGCTTCGATATAGCGGGAACCTACCCCTACGAGCAGTACTTC. Amino acid sequence: CASSFDIAGTYPYEQYF.

This clonotype showed up many times. V usage is TRBV30 and J usage is TRBJ2-3; 7 bases line up with TRBD1. The CDR3 has 16 amino acids. Germline assignment: CDR1 GTSNPN and CDR2 SVGIG (reference sequence). Trimming removed 4 bases from V and 7 bases from J; junction bases left unmatched: 17. CDR3 sequence (DNA): TGTGCCTGGACGGACCAAGCCGACAGGGTTACTTATACGCAGTATTTT. It codes for CAWTDQADRVTYTQYF.

The J gene is TRBJ2-6, the V gene TRBV4-1, with D hard to call. The CDR3 consists of 15 residues. Trimming cost V 3 bases and J 0 bases, with 6 bases left between them. The V gene's germline CDR1 is MGHRA and CDR2 YSYEKL. CDR3: CASSQTYSGANVLTF. The CDR3 DNA sequence: TGCGCCAGCAGCCAGACGTACTCTGGGGCCAACGTCCTGACTTTC.

Only a few counts were recorded for this clonotype. J is TRBJ2-3 and V is TRBV19; the D is unclear. The V gene lost 3 bases and the J gene lost 6 bases, with 10 bases spanning the gap. The CDR3 has 13 amino acids. Germline CDR1 and CDR2: LNHDA and SQIVND (reference sequence). The CDR3 loop is CASSIPGSDTQYF. The CDR3 region has the DNA TGTGCCAGTAGTATCCCGGGCTCCGATACGCAGTATTTT.

The sample holds a few counts of this clonotype. The V and J genes are TRBV6-4 and TRBJ2-3, with D possibly matching TRBD1 (6 bases). V gave up 0 bases and J gave up 6 bases, with 7 bases separating them. The CDR3 covers 13 residues. The germline V gene encodes CDR1 MRHNA and CDR2 SNTAGT. CDR3 residues: CASSDSGADTQYF. The CDR3 DNA sequence: TGTGCCAGCAGTGACTCGGGGGCGGATACGCAGTATTTT.

In this sample, this clonotype turned up a few times. This rearrangement joins TRBV9 to TRBJ2-1; 10 nucleotides match TRBD2. CDR1 is SGDLS, CDR2 YYNGEE, per germline. J lost 7 bases, V lost 5 bases, and 3 bases had no gene match. The CDR3 sequence is 13 residues long. The CDR3 loop is CASSSLAGNEQFF. The DNA for the CDR3 is TGTGCCAGCAGTTCACTAGCGGGAAATGAGCAGTTCTTC.

This clonotype was detected ten times or more. This rearrangement joins TRBV5-1 to TRBJ2-7; possibly TRBD1 for D (5 bases). The V and J ends lost 3 bases and 4 bases respectively, with 20 bases between them. The CDR3 runs to 16 residues. Germline CDR1 SGHRS, CDR2 YFSETQ. The CDR3 here is CASSSSPTTANYEQYF. The DNA for the CDR3 is TGCGCCAGCAGCTCGAGTCCGACGACAGCTAATTACGAGCAGTACTTC.

In this sample, this clonotype turned up a few times. The rearrangement uses TRBV28 and TRBJ2-1; D uncertain. Germline V CDR1 and CDR2: MDHEN, SYDVKM. The ends were cut back, 6 bases at V and 0 bases at J, with 12 bases in the middle. CDR3 size: 15 residues. In DNA form, the CDR3 reads TGTGCCAGCAGCCCCGACGTTTACTCCTACAATGAGCAGTTCTTC. Its translation: CASSPDVYSYNEQFF.

This clonotype was picked up a small number of times. V and J are TRBV19 and TRBJ2-2; D ambiguous. The CDR3 runs 13 residues. Germline CDR1 is LNHDA and CDR2 is SQIVND (reference sequence). V lost 4 bases to trimming and J lost 6 bases, with 9 bases between them. CDR3 amino acids: CASSNSRAGELFF. The CDR3 nucleotides read TGTGCCAGTAGTAACAGTAGGGCCGGGGAGCTGTTTTTT.

This clonotype has ten or more counts. The chain is built from TRBV3-1 and TRBJ2-2, with 11 positions matching TRBD2. The CDR3 sequence is 16 residues long. Per the germline V gene, CDR1 is LGHDT and CDR2 is YNNKEL (reference sequence). V was clipped by 4 bases and J by 5 bases; unmatched bases: 6. As DNA, the CDR3 is TGTGCCAGCAGCCCTAGACTAGCGGGGCTAACCGGGGAGCTGTTTTTT. It yields the protein CASSPRLAGLTGELFF.

CDR3 residues: CATSRDPLGEQYF. In DNA form, the CDR3 reads TGTGCCACCAGCAGAGATCCTCTGGGCGAGCAGTACTTC. The rearrangement uses TRBV15 and TRBJ2-7; D call uncertain. The V end was cut by 0 bases, the J end by 6 bases, with 9 bases between. This CDR3 region has 13 residues. Germline loops: CDR1 LNHNV, CDR2 YYDKDF (reference sequence).

This clonotype was seen ten or more times. The chain is built from TRBV10-3 and TRBJ2-1; the D is unclear. CDR3 length: 12 residues. Trimming cost V 6 bases and J 9 bases, with 12 bases left between them. Per the germline V gene, CDR1 is ENHRY and CDR2 is SYGVKD. The CDR3 coding sequence is TGTGCCATCAGCACGAGACCCCCTGAGCAGTTCTTC. This encodes CAISTRPPEQFF.

This clonotype showed up many times. The V and J genes are TRBV4-1 and TRBJ2-1; 8 nucleotides agree with TRBD2. The germline V gene has CDR1 MGHRA and CDR2 YSYEKL. The CDR3 consists of 15 residues. After removal of 4 bases from V and 4 bases from J, the junction contained 6 bases not matched to a gene. CDR3 nucleotide sequence: TGCGCCAGCAGCCCCCATCCTAGCGGGTACAATGAGCAGTTCTTC. Protein sequence: CASSPHPSGYNEQFF.

The chain employs TRBV10-3 and TRBJ2-5, with TRBD1 matching 7 bases. V lost 4 bases to trimming and J lost 1 base; unmatched junction nucleotides: 6. CDR3 length equals 15 residues. Looked up from germline, CDR1 is ENHRY and CDR2 is SYGVKD. CDR3 region: CAISAMDRRQETQYF. The DNA for the CDR3 is TGTGCCATCAGTGCTATGGACAGGCGCCAAGAGACCCAGTACTTC.